This entry lists 32 T cell receptor beta chains sequenced from one sample in a study of beta chain features in type 1 diabetes. Their antigens are not known. Broader study findings: TCRB CDR3s were moderately but significantly shorter in Type 1 diabetes patients in all four CD4+ subsets.

The investigators reverse transcribed all of the isolated RNA, so they sequenced expressed TCRB transcripts. Assay used: immunoSEQ multiplex PCR; TCRdb lists only in-frame clones, some missing. The sample consists of about 99,000 clones, 28% of them appearing once. Sequenced sample: central memory CD4+ T cells from blood. The origin of the receptors is a woman between 18 and 29 years old with type 1 diabetes.

The chain links TRBV6-6 to TRBJ1-5; D is uncertain. Germline lookup yields CDR1 MNHNY and CDR2 SVGAGI (reference sequence). V lost 8 bases, J lost 0 bases, and 11 bases lay in between. The CDR3 runs to 14 residues. CDR3 sequence: CASLRENSNQPQHF. DNA of the CDR3: TGTGCCAGCCTGAGGGAAAATAGCAATCAGCCCCAGCATTTT.

The chain recombines TRBV5-4 with TRBJ2-1; 8 nucleotides agree with TRBD1. Germline CDR1 reads SGHNT; CDR2 reads YYREEE (reference sequence). The length of the CDR3 is 13 residues. Trimming took 2 bases from V and 10 from J; bases not matched to a gene: 5. Written as DNA, the CDR3 is TGTGCCAGCAGCTTCACAGGGGGAAAGGAGCAGTTCTTC. It encodes CASSFTGGKEQFF.

V is TRBV5-1 and J is TRBJ2-3; tentatively, D is TRBD1 (6 bases). The CDR3 contains 13 residues. The germline gives CDR1 SGHRS, CDR2 YFSETQ. Trimming took off 4 bases at V and 1 base at J, with 7 bases between the two ends. The CDR3 DNA sequence: TGCGCCAGCAGCAGACAGGGCACAGATACGCAGTATTTT. This gives the protein CASSRQGTDTQYF.

The V gene is TRBV14, the J gene TRBJ2-3; 7 bases are shared with TRBD2. Trimming at V came to 6 bases and at J to 0 bases, leaving 3 bases not matched to a gene. CDR1 SGHDN and CDR2 FVKESK come from the germline V gene. This CDR3 is built from 14 residues. This CDR3 is CASSPAGSTDTQYF. The CDR3 DNA reads TGTGCCAGCAGTCCAGCGGGAAGCACAGATACGCAGTATTTT.

The chain employs TRBV4-3 and TRBJ1-2, with D possibly being TRBD1 (6 bases). V was clipped by 1 base and J by 8 bases, with 17 bases between them. Germline values: CDR1 LGHNA, CDR2 YSLEER. This CDR3 comprises 15 residues. The CDR3 region is CASSQGGTPGGGYTF. The CDR3, as DNA: TGCGCCAGCAGCCAAGGTGGGACACCCGGAGGAGGCTACACCTTC.

This clone occurred once. CDR3 loop: CASTATRLETQYF. In DNA, the CDR3 is TGTGCCAGCACCGCGACTCGTTTAGAGACCCAGTACTTC. V is TRBV2 and J is TRBJ2-5; the D is unclear. This CDR3 has 13 residues. Germline V gene data show CDR1 as SNHLY and CDR2 as FYNNEI. Between the trimmed V and J ends, which lost 7 bases and 4 bases, there was a span of 13 bases.

The table lists this clone with a few counts. This chain connects TRBV11-3 to TRBJ2-5; unclear D gene. The CDR3 covers 14 residues. Germline CDR1 reads SGHNT; CDR2 reads YENEEA. V lost 1 base and J lost 1, with 7 bases in between. The CDR3 nucleotides read TGTGCCAGCAGCTTAGGGAGCGTCCAAGAGACCCAGTACTTC. Its protein is CASSLGSVQETQYF.

There are a few counts of this clone. This chain links TRBV30 with TRBJ2-4; D possibly corresponds to TRBD1 (6 bases). The V and J ends lost 8 bases and 4 bases respectively, with 12 bases between them. Germline-derived CDR1 and CDR2 are GTSNPN and SVGIG (reference sequence). This CDR3 has 12 residues. The CDR3 spells CATDRGKNIQYF. The CDR3 DNA follows: TGTGCCACGGACAGAGGGAAAAACATTCAGTACTTC.

This clone showed up just a few times. J is TRBJ2-7 and V is TRBV28; 8 bases are a match to TRBD2. Germline V CDR1 and CDR2: MDHEN, SYDVKM. The length of the CDR3 is 15 residues. Trimming removed 7 bases from V and 0 bases from J; junction bases left unmatched: 8. The CDR3: CASTPGGRTSYEQYF. CDR3 DNA sequence: TGTGCCAGCACCCCGGGGGGGCGAACCTCCTACGAGCAGTACTTC.

This sequence joins TRBV27 and TRBJ2-1; 7 positions match TRBD2. V lost 7 bases, J lost 5 bases, and 11 bases stayed unmatched. Per germline, CDR1 MNHEY and CDR2 SMNVEV (reference sequence). The CDR3 sequence is 15 residues long. Here the CDR3 DNA reads TGTGCCAGCAAGGTCTGGTCTAGCGGTAACAATGAGCAGTTCTTC. Residues: CASKVWSSGNNEQFF.

The rearrangement uses TRBV7-8 and TRBJ2-7; D possibly corresponds to TRBD1 (6 bases). CDR1 and CDR2 from the germline V gene are SGHVS and FQNEAQ. Trimming stripped 3 bases from V and 0 bases from J, with 12 bases between. This CDR3 region has 15 residues. CDR3 in DNA: TGTGCCAGCAGCTTGGAAGCAGGGGCCTCCTACGAGCAGTACTTC. Protein sequence: CASSLEAGASYEQYF.

The chain has TRBV11-2 and TRBJ2-5; 13 bases fit TRBD2. Per germline, CDR1 SGHAT and CDR2 FQNNGV. The CDR3 totals 14 residues. V trimming: 1 base; J trimming: 8 bases; junction bases outside the gene matches: 1. The CDR3 protein is CASSLGTSGSTQYF. CDR3 nucleotides: TGTGCCAGCAGCTTAGGGACTAGCGGGAGTACCCAGTACTTC.

This clone came up a few times. This chain uses TRBV15 with TRBJ1-1; D remains unclear. This CDR3 has 15 residues. V shed 1 base and J shed 6 bases, with 15 bases lying between them. Per the germline V gene, CDR1 is LNHNV and CDR2 is YYDKDF (reference sequence). CDR3 coding DNA: TGTGCCACCAGCAGAGTTGGGTTGCGGTACGCTGAAGCTTTCTTT. It translates to CATSRVGLRYAEAFF.

The chain carries TRBV25-1 and TRBJ2-1; weak D call: TRBD1 (6 bases). This CDR3 has 15 residues. CDR1 is MGHDK, CDR2 SYGVNS, per germline. Between the trimmed V and J ends, which lost 1 base and 7 bases, there was a span of 14 bases. CDR3 sequence (DNA): TGTGCCAGCAGTGAATGGGGGCCCGGGGAGAATGAGCAGTTCTTC. Protein product: CASSEWGPGENEQFF.

V usage is TRBV18 and J usage is TRBJ2-1; perhaps TRBD2 as D (5 bases). Germline V lookup: CDR1 KGHSH, CDR2 LQKENI. The CDR3 is 15 amino acids. V shed 2 bases and J shed 9 bases, with 17 bases lying between them. The chain's CDR3 is CASSPSTTNSREQFF. The DNA of the CDR3 is TGTGCCAGCTCACCATCGACTACAAATTCTCGTGAGCAGTTCTTC.

This clone was observed a few times. This chain joins TRBV7-9 and TRBJ2-3; tentatively, D is TRBD2 (6 bases). The germline gives CDR1 SEHNR, CDR2 FQNEAQ (reference sequence). V was pared by 3 bases and J by 3 bases, with 7 bases between. CDR3 length equals 13 residues. Here the CDR3 DNA reads TGTGCCAGCAGCTTGGGGAGGACAGATACGCAGTATTTT. Residues: CASSLGRTDTQYF.

V gene TRBV5-1 combines with J gene TRBJ2-2; possibly TRBD2 for D (6 bases). The CDR3 runs to 16 residues. CDR1 is SGHRS and CDR2 is YFSETQ in the germline V gene. The V gene lost 3 bases and the J gene lost 5 bases, with 17 bases spanning the gap. The CDR3 region is CASSSTEGLGTGELFF. The CDR3 DNA is TGCGCCAGCAGCTCAACGGAGGGCCTCGGGACCGGGGAGCTGTTTTTT.

This chain links TRBV2 with TRBJ1-2; D is unresolved. The CDR3 runs 12 residues. Deletions cut 8 bases from V and 8 bases from J, with 15 bases between. CDR1 is SNHLY and CDR2 is FYNNEI in the germline V gene. CDR3 region: CASHRPTQGYTF. The CDR3 region has the DNA TGTGCCAGCCACCGGCCGACACAAGGCTACACCTTC.

The rearrangement links TRBV28 to TRBJ1-5, with 9 bases matching TRBD1. V gave up 4 bases and J gave up 5 bases; unmatched junction bases: 3. The germline gives CDR1 MDHEN, CDR2 SYDVKM. The CDR3 length is 14 residues. The CDR3 region is CASSSGTGHQPQHF. The CDR3 bases are TGTGCCAGCAGTTCAGGGACAGGGCATCAGCCCCAGCATTTT.

Concerning this clone: Other DNA variants within this sample encode the same CDR3. The chain uses TRBV6-1 and TRBJ1-2, with D tentatively TRBD1 (6 bases). V was pared by 5 bases and J by 3 bases, with 10 bases between. The germline gives CDR1 MNHNS, CDR2 SASEGT. This CDR3 comprises 13 residues. Here the CDR3 reads CASSPQGYYGYTF. CDR3 nucleotide sequence: TGTGCCAGCAGTCCTCAGGGGTACTATGGCTACACCTTC.

The chain couples TRBV20-1 to TRBJ2-5, with unresolved D. The CDR3 has 11 amino acids. CDR1 is DFQATT, CDR2 SNEGSKA, per germline (reference sequence). V gave up 3 bases and J gave up 3 bases, with 5 bases separating them. The CDR3 sequence is CSASPEETQYF. Written as DNA, the CDR3 is TGCAGTGCTAGCCCCGAAGAGACCCAGTACTTC.

The chain is built from TRBV2 and TRBJ1-2; 8 bases map to TRBD1. From germline, CDR1 is SNHLY and CDR2 FYNNEI. CDR3 length: 15 amino acids. The V and J ends lost 4 bases and 7 bases, in that order; junction bases with no gene match: 11. The CDR3 reads CASSASGGEIPGYTF. The CDR3 DNA is TGTGCCAGCAGTGCGTCAGGGGGCGAGATCCCTGGCTACACCTTC.

This clone was seen at least ten times. The chain employs TRBV28 and TRBJ1-5, with a possible D match to TRBD1 (6 bases). The CDR3 sequence is 14 residues long. The germline gives CDR1 MDHEN, CDR2 SYDVKM. Trimming shortened V by 7 bases and J by 4 bases, and 14 bases separated the two germline ends. CDR3 in DNA: TGTGCCAGCAATTCCGGGACACAAAATCAGCCCCAGCATTTT. Protein sequence: CASNSGTQNQPQHF.

This clone was detected a few times. The gene calls are TRBV6-1 and TRBJ1-1; TRBD1 is a possible D gene (6 bases). Germline-derived CDR1 and CDR2 are MNHNS and SASEGT. This CDR3 is 15 amino acids long. V lost 7 bases and J lost 0, with 15 bases in between. CDR3 sequence reads: CASISGHTMNTEAFF. As DNA, the CDR3 is TGTGCCAGCATCTCGGGACATACCATGAACACTGAAGCTTTCTTT.

This chain links TRBV6-5 with TRBJ2-7; 10 bases map to TRBD1. The germline V gene encodes CDR1 MNHEY and CDR2 SVGAGI. The CDR3 spans 14 residues. The V gene end was trimmed by 2 bases and the J gene end by 6 bases; junction bases not matched to a gene: 4. CDR3 in amino acids: CASSYGTGDLEQYF. CDR3 nucleotide sequence: TGTGCCAGCAGTTACGGGACAGGGGATCTCGAGCAGTACTTC.

The gene calls are TRBV4-1 and TRBJ1-4; 8 bases fit TRBD1. The CDR3 consists of 15 residues. J lost 7 bases, V lost 5 bases, and 9 bases had no gene match. CDR1 MGHRA and CDR2 YSYEKL come from the germline V gene. CDR3: CASSGRTGSGEKLFF. The CDR3 DNA follows: TGCGCCAGCAGCGGTCGGACAGGGTCGGGTGAAAAACTGTTTTTT.

This clone was counted a few times. This chain connects TRBV7-2 to TRBJ2-1; no reliable D call. Per germline, CDR1 SGHTA and CDR2 FQGNSA. CDR3 size: 11 residues. Trimming stripped 5 bases from V and 7 bases from J, with 6 bases between. CDR3 sequence reads: CASSPRNEQFF. As DNA, the CDR3 is TGTGCCAGCAGCCCACGGAATGAGCAGTTCTTC.

This clone occurred a few times. The gene calls are TRBV19 and TRBJ1-5, with D tentatively TRBD1 (5 bases). CDR3 length: 12 amino acids. The V end was cut by 4 bases, the J end by 11 bases, with 12 bases between. The germline V gene encodes CDR1 LNHDA and CDR2 SQIVND (reference sequence). The CDR3 DNA is TGTGCCAGTAGTAACCAGGGTGCAGCCCAGCATTTT. Translating gives CASSNQGAAQHF.

V gene TRBV9 combines with J gene TRBJ2-5, with D possibly TRBD1 on 6 matching bases. This CDR3 is built from 14 residues. With 3 bases removed from V and 4 bases from J, the gap between germline ends came to 13 bases. Germline V gene sequence: CDR1 SGDLS, CDR2 YYNGEE. This CDR3 reads CASSETGWGETQYF. The CDR3 DNA reads as TGTGCCAGCAGCGAGACAGGTTGGGGAGAGACCCAGTACTTC.

This clone turned up a few times. The rearrangement uses TRBV28 and TRBJ2-2; D might be TRBD1 (6 bases). CDR1 and CDR2 (germline): MDHEN, SYDVKM. The CDR3 runs 14 residues. V dropped 5 bases and J dropped 7 bases, with 14 bases sitting between them. The CDR3 coding sequence is TGTGCCAGCAGTCTGCAGGGGAGTATCGGGGAGCTGTTTTTT. Translating it yields CASSLQGSIGELFF.

The rearrangement joins TRBV7-2 to TRBJ1-2, with D perhaps TRBD1 (5 bases). Germline loops: CDR1 SGHTA, CDR2 FQGNSA. Trimming removed 1 base from V and 8 bases from J, with 17 bases in between. CDR3 length: 15 residues. The CDR3, as DNA: TGTGCCAGCAGCTTAGTCTCCGCTGACAGCTCAGGCTACACCTTC. Translated, it gives CASSLVSADSSGYTF.

This clone has only a few counts. The V and J genes are TRBV6-5 and TRBJ1-3; TRBD1 matches at 7 bases. The CDR3 totals 16 residues. J lost 2 bases, V lost 0 bases, and 4 bases had no gene match. Per the germline V gene, CDR1 is MNHEY and CDR2 is SVGAGI. The CDR3 nucleotides are TGTGCCAGCAGTTACTCTTCCGGGACAGCTGGAAACACCATATATTTT. The encoded protein is CASSYSSGTAGNTIYF.